These 22 T cell receptor beta chains share one sample of origin, sequenced in a study of T cells after yellow fever vaccination. One entry per CDR3 protein results from TCRdb running MiXCR on the 5' RACE reads. The sample holds 250,000 or so distinct CDR3 sequences, 3.6% seen once. The sample was PBMCs, taken 15 days after the yellow fever booster vaccination. The origin of the receptors is a man younger than 35 who received the YFV17D yellow fever vaccine.

The sample holds many counts of this clonotype. J is TRBJ1-6 and V is TRBV20-1; TRBD1 is a possible D gene (6 bases). The germline gives CDR1 DFQATT, CDR2 SNEGSKA (reference sequence). This CDR3 contains 14 residues. V was shortened by 3 bases and J by 9 bases, with 15 bases between the two germline ends. The CDR3 DNA sequence: TGCAGTGCTAGTCCCGGGGGCGGCGGTTCACCCCTCCACTTT. Translated: CSASPGGGGSPLHF.

This clonotype was counted ten times or more. The chain combines TRBV20-1 with TRBJ2-1; 10 positions agree with TRBD1. This CDR3 has 15 residues. Losses at the gene ends were 1 base for V and 7 bases for J; bases not matched to a gene: 7. Per germline, CDR1 DFQATT and CDR2 SNEGSKA (reference sequence). This CDR3 is CSARVPGQGRNEQFF. The CDR3 nucleotides read TGCAGTGCTAGAGTCCCGGGACAGGGGAGGAATGAGCAGTTCTTC.

The chain has TRBV4-1 and TRBJ2-7; D call uncertain. The ends were cut back, 0 bases at V and 1 base at J, with 10 bases in the middle. This CDR3 is built from 15 residues. Germline V gives CDR1 MGHRA, CDR2 YSYEKL. CDR3 region: CASSQDHAESYEQYF. The CDR3, as DNA: TGCGCCAGCAGCCAAGATCATGCCGAATCCTACGAGCAGTACTTC.

This clonotype was seen repeatedly, ten times or more. This rearrangement joins TRBV11-2 to TRBJ2-5; D remains ambiguous. The CDR3 contains 13 residues. V was shortened by 2 bases and J by 5 bases, with 9 bases between the two germline ends. Germline V CDR1 and CDR2: SGHAT, FQNNGV. DNA of the CDR3: TGTGCCAGCAGCTTATCTGGAGTGGAGACCCAGTACTTC. Residues: CASSLSGVETQYF.

Many counts were recorded for this clonotype. V gene TRBV7-9 combines with J gene TRBJ2-1; 8 positions match TRBD1. V shed 4 bases and J 0 bases; nucleotides not matched to a gene: 5. CDR1 SEHNR and CDR2 FQNEAQ come from the germline V gene (reference sequence). The CDR3 spans 16 residues. The CDR3 is CASSSFGTGSYNEQFF. In nucleotides, the CDR3 is TGTGCCAGCAGCTCATTCGGGACAGGCTCCTACAATGAGCAGTTCTTC.

This clonotype was observed many times. V and J are TRBV28 and TRBJ2-5; no firm D call. This CDR3 has 14 amino acids. Trimming cost V 5 bases and J 5 bases, with 15 bases left between them. Germline V gene sequence: CDR1 MDHEN, CDR2 SYDVKM. Written as DNA, the CDR3 is TGTGCCAGCAGTACCACCGGCGGCGCGGAGACCCAGTACTTC. Protein: CASSTTGGAETQYF. Complete variable domain (other parts from reference TRBV28 and TRBJ2-5): DVKVTQSSRYLVKRTGEKVFLECVQDMDHENMFWYRQDPGLGLRLIYFSYDVKMKEKGDIPEGYSVSREKKERFSLILESASTNQTSMYLCASSTTGGAETQYFGPGTRLLVL.

At least ten counts were recorded for this clonotype. The chain is built from TRBV15 and TRBJ2-5, with 9 bases fitting TRBD1. This CDR3 is built from 16 residues. CDR1 and CDR2 from the germline V gene are LNHNV and YYDKDF (reference sequence). Trimming cost V 2 bases and J 1 base; bases outside gene matches: 5. This CDR3 is CATSRSPGQGQETQYF. The CDR3 DNA is TGTGCCACCAGCAGATCACCGGGACAGGGCCAAGAGACCCAGTACTTC. Filled out from reference TRBV15 and TRBJ2-5, the complete variable domain reads DAMVIQNPRYQVTQFGKPVTLSCSQTLNHNVMYWYQQKSSQAPKLLFHYYDKDFNNEADTPDNFQSRRPNTSFCFLDIRSPGLGDTAMYLCATSRSPGQGQETQYFGPGTRLLVL.

This clonotype was seen repeatedly, ten times or more. J is TRBJ2-3 and V is TRBV5-1; D is ambiguous. CDR3 length: 16 residues. Trimming took off 0 bases at V and 3 bases at J, with 14 bases between the two ends. Germline lookup yields CDR1 SGHRS and CDR2 YFSETQ. The CDR3: CASSLGLNKPTDTQYF. Here the CDR3 DNA reads TGCGCCAGCAGCTTGGGCCTCAATAAGCCAACAGATACGCAGTATTTT.

This clonotype was counted many times. The V and J genes are TRBV5-1 and TRBJ2-3; D ambiguous. In germline, CDR1 is SGHRS, CDR2 YFSETQ. The CDR3 totals 12 residues. The V end lost 4 bases, the J end lost 5 bases, and 8 bases lay between the germline ends. CDR3: CASSLSGDTQYF. The DNA for the CDR3 is TGCGCCAGCAGCCTATCGGGAGATACGCAGTATTTT.

This clonotype was counted a few times. The chain has TRBV7-2 and TRBJ1-5; no clear D. This CDR3 is 16 amino acids long. The germline V gene has CDR1 SGHTA and CDR2 FQGNSA. Trimming removed 1 base from V and 6 bases from J, with 16 bases in between. The CDR3 reads CASSLGVGTLLQPQHF. In DNA, the CDR3 is TGTGCCAGCAGCTTAGGTGTTGGAACTCTTCTTCAGCCCCAGCATTTT.

Ten or more counts support this clonotype. This chain uses TRBV6-5 with TRBJ2-1, with D perhaps TRBD1 (6 bases). V was trimmed by 6 bases and J by 7 bases, leaving 19 bases between them. The CDR3 loop spans 15 amino acids. Per the germline V gene, CDR1 is MNHEY and CDR2 is SVGAGI. The CDR3 nucleotides are TGTGCCAGCAGCAGGACAGCAATAGGGGAAAATGAGCAGTTCTTC. Amino acids: CASSRTAIGENEQFF.

This clonotype came up many times. CDR3 protein: CASSRDRDEQYF. Here the CDR3 DNA reads TGCGCCAGCAGCCGAGACAGGGACGAGCAGTACTTC. This chain joins TRBV5-1 and TRBJ2-7; 7 bases line up with TRBD1. The CDR3 is made up of 12 amino acids. V lost 4 bases and J lost 5; bases outside the gene matches: 3. The germline V gene encodes CDR1 SGHRS and CDR2 YFSETQ. Based on the CDR3 plus reference TRBV5-1 and TRBJ2-7, the full variable domain is KAGVTQTPRYLIKTRGQQVTLSCSPISGHRSVSWYQQTPGQGLQFLFEYFSETQRNKGNFPGRFSGRQFSNSRSEMNVSTLELGDSALYLCASSRDRDEQYFGPGTRLTVT.

This clonotype has a count of ten or more. The rearrangement joins TRBV10-3 to TRBJ2-2, with TRBD2 identical over 11 bases. The germline gives CDR1 ENHRY, CDR2 SYGVKD. V dropped 5 bases and J dropped 4; count of bases not matched to a gene: 6. The CDR3 length is 16 residues. CDR3: CAISIAGGPRTGELFF. The DNA of the CDR3 is TGTGCCATCAGTATAGCGGGGGGGCCGCGCACCGGGGAGCTGTTTTTT.

This clonotype was picked up many times. The chain has TRBV20-1 and TRBJ2-3; D not certain. In germline, CDR1 is DFQATT, CDR2 SNEGSKA (reference sequence). V dropped 8 bases and J dropped 0 bases, with 15 bases sitting between them. The CDR3 has 14 amino acids. CDR3 residues: CSPRYSPSTDTQYF. The CDR3 DNA is TGCAGTCCCCGGTACTCACCTAGCACAGATACGCAGTATTTT.

This clonotype was counted at least ten times. This chain connects TRBV7-8 to TRBJ2-3; no reliable D call. Germline V gene sequence: CDR1 SGHVS, CDR2 FQNEAQ. This CDR3 has 13 amino acids. Trimming left V 5 bases short and J 6 bases short, with 12 bases between. This CDR3 is CASSRQPEDTQYF. The CDR3 coding sequence is TGTGCCAGCAGCCGACAACCGGAGGATACGCAGTATTTT.

This clonotype was detected ten times or more. The chain carries TRBV28 and TRBJ1-1; weak D call: TRBD1 (5 bases). The germline gives CDR1 MDHEN, CDR2 SYDVKM. With 2 bases removed from V and 5 bases from J, the gap between germline ends came to 12 bases. The CDR3 spans 14 residues. The CDR3 protein is CASSLGGVRTEAFF. CDR3 DNA: TGTGCCAGCAGTTTAGGAGGGGTGAGAACTGAAGCTTTCTTT. Variable domain in full (rest from reference TRBV28 and TRBJ1-1): DVKVTQSSRYLVKRTGEKVFLECVQDMDHENMFWYRQDPGLGLRLIYFSYDVKMKEKGDIPEGYSVSREKKERFSLILESASTNQTSMYLCASSLGGVRTEAFFGQGTRLTVV.

This clonotype was seen at least ten times. V and J are TRBV9 and TRBJ2-6, with 8 bases fitting TRBD2. The V and J ends lost 4 bases and 3 bases, in that order; junction bases with no gene match: 3. This CDR3 contains 15 residues. Per the germline V gene, CDR1 is SGDLS and CDR2 is YYNGEE. CDR3 protein: CASSPGGLGANVLTF. DNA for the CDR3: TGTGCCAGCAGCCCGGGAGGGCTTGGGGCCAACGTCCTGACTTTC. The full variable domain, its missing parts supplied by reference TRBV9 and TRBJ2-6, is DSGVTQTPKHLITATGQRVTLRCSPRSGDLSVYWYQQSLDQGLQFLIQYYNGEERAKGNILERFSAQQFPDLHSELNLSSLELGDSALYFCASSPGGLGANVLTFGAGSRLTVL.

J is TRBJ1-2 and V is TRBV6-5, with D tentatively TRBD1 (5 bases). CDR1 MNHEY and CDR2 SVGAGI come from the germline V gene. The CDR3 totals 15 residues. Trimming took 6 bases from V and 8 from J, leaving 22 bases between them. The CDR3 nucleotides are TGTGCCAGCAGCGACTTAGACGTTTCAAAGGGGGGCTACACCTTC. It yields the protein CASSDLDVSKGGYTF.

The rearrangement links TRBV18 to TRBJ2-3, with 12 bases lining up with TRBD2. The CDR3 spans 19 residues. The germline CDR1 and CDR2 sequences are KGHSH and LQKENI. Germline trimming cut 1 base from V and 4 bases from J; bases unmatched to any gene: 12. CDR3 sequence reads: CASSPLGLAGGLRSDTQYF. Written as DNA, the CDR3 is TGTGCCAGCTCACCACTCGGTCTAGCGGGGGGGCTTCGCTCAGATACGCAGTATTTT.

This clonotype came up many times. The chain uses TRBV11-1 and TRBJ1-4; tentatively, D is TRBD1 (5 bases). Germline V gene lookup returns CDR1 SGHAT and CDR2 FQDESV (reference sequence). Trimming removed 3 bases at V and 8 bases at J, with 10 bases between. This CDR3 has 13 residues. The CDR3 reads CASSFRVEEKLFF. The CDR3, as DNA: TGTGCCAGCAGCTTCAGGGTTGAAGAAAAACTGTTTTTT.

This clonotype was recorded many times. The chain employs TRBV5-1 and TRBJ1-5; D possibly corresponds to TRBD1 (5 bases). V was cut by 4 bases and J by 1 base, with 15 bases left in between. Germline V lookup: CDR1 SGHRS, CDR2 YFSETQ. This CDR3 has 16 amino acids. The CDR3: CASSMAPGPSNQPQHF. Written as DNA, the CDR3 is TGCGCCAGCAGCATGGCACCGGGGCCGAGCAATCAGCCCCAGCATTTT. The full variable domain, in which reference TRBV5-1 and TRBJ1-5 provide the parts outside the CDR3, is KAGVTQTPRYLIKTRGQQVTLSCSPISGHRSVSWYQQTPGQGLQFLFEYFSETQRNKGNFPGRFSGRQFSNSRSEMNVSTLELGDSALYLCASSMAPGPSNQPQHFGDGTRLSIL.

This clonotype was seen repeatedly, ten times or more. This chain links TRBV7-2 with TRBJ1-2; D perhaps matches TRBD1 (6 bases). The germline V gene has CDR1 SGHTA and CDR2 FQGNSA. V lost 3 bases and J lost 3, with 11 bases in between. The CDR3 consists of 14 residues. The CDR3 DNA sequence: TGTGCCAGCAGCTTTCAGACAGGTTACTATGGCTACACCTTC. Translating it yields CASSFQTGYYGYTF.